Presented here are 27 T cell receptor beta chains from one specimen sequenced in a study of cytomegalovirus exposure and HLA in healthy donors (TCRdb year 2017). Library construction relied on the immunoSEQ multiplex PCR assay. For the multiplex PCR, a mixture combining 60 forward primers for TCR Vbeta segments and 13 reverse primers for TCR Jbeta segments was used. Drawn from immuneACCESS, this table holds only the in-frame rearrangements with V and J called that TCRdb kept. Clones are partly lost; checked studies trace under half to an unresolved V gene and leave the rest unexplained. The sample data list 200,000 or so clones, and about 76% of these were observed just once. Together, the top ten hold roughly 0.4% of the sample. The sequenced sample was PBMCs. These receptors were taken from a male donor in good health and CMV-seropositive.

This clone was counted only a few times. The J gene is TRBJ2-1, the V gene TRBV5-1; D remains unclear. Per germline, CDR1 SGHRS and CDR2 YFSETQ. The CDR3 has 16 amino acids. V dropped 2 bases and J dropped 4 bases, with 16 bases sitting between them. The CDR3 DNA reads as TGCGCCAGCAGCTTTATGTCCGTAGACTCGTACAATGAGCAGTTCTTC. Its protein product is CASSFMSVDSYNEQFF.

The V gene is TRBV6-4, the J gene TRBJ2-7, with 13 bases that match TRBD2. Looked up from germline, CDR1 is MRHNA and CDR2 is SNTAGT. With V trimmed by 4 bases and J by 7 bases, 7 bases remained unmatched. The CDR3 is 15 residues long. The CDR3 sequence is CASSGGLAGDLEQYF. The CDR3 DNA follows: TGTGCCAGCAGTGGTGGACTAGCGGGAGATTTAGAGCAGTACTTC.

This chain links TRBV28 with TRBJ2-7; unclear D gene. The length of the CDR3 is 15 residues. V was clipped by 2 bases and J by 4 bases, with 15 bases between them. Germline V gene data show CDR1 as MDHEN and CDR2 as SYDVKM. CDR3 nucleotides: TGTGCCAGCAGTTTAGTCGCGGCAAATATTTACGAGCAGTACTTC. It encodes CASSLVAANIYEQYF.

CDR3 in amino acids: CASSPSGFSRQPQHF. The CDR3 DNA is TGTGCCAGTAGTCCATCCGGGTTTAGTAGACAGCCCCAGCATTTT. The V and J genes are TRBV19 and TRBJ1-5; unclear D gene. This CDR3 spans 15 amino acids. Trimming removed 5 bases at V and 7 bases at J, with 18 bases between. The V gene's germline CDR1 is LNHDA and CDR2 SQIVND (reference sequence).

This chain links TRBV28 with TRBJ2-7, with 12 nucleotides matching TRBD2. CDR1 is MDHEN, CDR2 SYDVKM, per germline. CDR3 length: 17 residues. V gave up 3 bases and J gave up 1 base; unmatched junction bases: 7. Here the CDR3 DNA reads TGTGCCAGCAGTTTCCCCACTAGCGGGAGGCTGTCCTACGAGCAGTACTTC. Translation: CASSFPTSGRLSYEQYF.

The chain recombines TRBV29-1 with TRBJ2-4; TRBD1 matches 7 bases. The CDR3 totals 15 residues. Looked up from germline, CDR1 is SQVTM and CDR2 is ANQGSEA. J gave up 7 bases and V 4 bases, and 13 bases lay outside the gene matches. The CDR3 nucleotides are TGCAGCGTTGGACAGGGACGAGGTCTTCTGAACATTCAGTACTTC. As protein: CSVGQGRGLLNIQYF.

This clone occurred once. The rearrangement links TRBV9 to TRBJ2-1, with 9 bases identical to TRBD2. The V gene's germline CDR1 is SGDLS and CDR2 YYNGEE. Germline trimming cut 5 bases from V and 0 bases from J; bases unmatched to any gene: 9. This CDR3 spans 17 amino acids. CDR3 DNA: TGTGCCAGCAGTGTTTATAGCGGGAGCTACTCCTACAATGAGCAGTTCTTC. Protein: CASSVYSGSYSYNEQFF.

This chain links TRBV27 with TRBJ2-6; D is undetermined. Germline V gene data show CDR1 as MNHEY and CDR2 as SMNVEV (reference sequence). The CDR3 runs to 16 residues. With 1 base removed from V and 0 bases from J, the gap between germline ends came to 7 bases. CDR3 in DNA: TGTGCCAGCAGTTTATTGGAGAACTCTGGGGCCAACGTCCTGACTTTC. Translation gives CASSLLENSGANVLTF.

The chain employs TRBV28 and TRBJ2-7, with D perhaps TRBD2 (6 bases). V lost 6 bases and J 4 bases, leaving 16 bases between the germline ends. The germline V gene encodes CDR1 MDHEN and CDR2 SYDVKM. This CDR3 region has 14 residues. The CDR3 reads CASSLPSGRYEQYF. CDR3 coding DNA: TGTGCCAGCAGCCTGCCTTCAGGGAGGTACGAGCAGTACTTC.

Remarks on this clone: An end of the junction differs from the germline gene, which may be a read error. This chain connects TRBV7-2 to TRBJ2-5; 8 positions match TRBD2. The germline gives CDR1 SGHTA, CDR2 FQGNSA. The CDR3 consists of 14 residues. The CDR3 region is CASTLLAVQETQYF. As DNA, the CDR3 is TGTGCCAGCACCTTACTAGCGGTACAAGAGACCCAGTACTTC.

The chain carries TRBV7-3 and TRBJ2-1; TRBD1 might be the D (6 bases). Germline V CDR1 and CDR2: SGHTA, FQGTGA. This CDR3 has 16 residues. Trimming left V 1 base short and J 7 bases short, with 17 bases between. The CDR3 DNA reads TGTGCCAGCAGCTTAAGATCAGGGGCAGTTGGGAATGAGCAGTTCTTC. It translates to CASSLRSGAVGNEQFF.

Comments on this clone: Within the sample, other DNA sequences also encode this same CDR3. The J gene is TRBJ2-2, the V gene TRBV5-1; 8 bases are a match to TRBD2. The ends lost 4 bases at V and 5 bases at J; junction bases unmatched: 7. Germline V lookup: CDR1 SGHRS, CDR2 YFSETQ. This CDR3 spans 15 amino acids. As DNA, the CDR3 is TGCGCCAGCAGCCCAGGGACTAGTAATACCGGGGAGCTGTTTTTT. Its protein is CASSPGTSNTGELFF.

The chain has TRBV6-5 and TRBJ1-5; TRBD1 matches at 10 bases. From germline, CDR1 is MNHEY and CDR2 SVGAGI. The CDR3 length is 14 residues. The trim removed 5 bases at V and 6 bases at J, leaving 4 bases unmatched. This CDR3 is CASSLRDRGQPQHF. The CDR3 nucleotides read TGTGCCAGCAGTCTGCGGGACAGGGGTCAGCCCCAGCATTTT.

The chain joins TRBV5-4 to TRBJ1-2; D is uncertain. Per the germline V gene, CDR1 is SGHNT and CDR2 is YYREEE (reference sequence). This CDR3 region has 17 residues. Trimming shortened V by 0 bases and J by 6 bases, and 21 bases separated the two germline ends. DNA for the CDR3: TGTGCCAGCAGCTTGGGGGTTTCTGGGGTAGAGGGCCATGGCTACACCTTC. It codes for CASSLGVSGVEGHGYTF.

The chain joins TRBV13 to TRBJ2-5; perhaps TRBD1 as D (5 bases). The DNA end is more similar to TRBJ2-7, so the J call may be wrong. The CDR3 runs 13 residues. Germline V gives CDR1 PRHDT, CDR2 FYEKMQ (reference sequence). CDR3 bases: TGTGCCAGCAGCTTAGAGGACACCTACGAGCAGTACTTC. It is translated as CASSLEDTYEQYF.

The rearrangement joins TRBV18 to TRBJ2-7; D is undetermined. CDR3 length: 14 residues. V lost 3 bases to trimming and J lost 3 bases, with 12 bases between them. Germline-derived CDR1 and CDR2 are KGHSH and LQKENI. CDR3 residues: CASSPVAGHYEQYF. Written as DNA, the CDR3 is TGTGCCAGCTCACCGGTGGCAGGTCACTACGAGCAGTACTTC.

The V call is TRBV2, the J call TRBJ2-6, with D tentatively TRBD2 (5 bases). Trimming removed 4 bases at V and 1 base at J, with 8 bases between. The CDR3 runs 15 residues. Germline V gene sequence: CDR1 SNHLY, CDR2 FYNNEI. In DNA, the CDR3 is TGTGCCAGCAGTGTTGAGGGTTCTGGGGCCAACGTCCTGACTTTC. Residues: CASSVEGSGANVLTF.

The chain employs TRBV10-3 and TRBJ2-1; weak D call: TRBD1 (5 bases). Germline loops: CDR1 ENHRY, CDR2 SYGVKD. Trimming pared 10 bases from V and 7 bases from J, leaving 14 bases between. CDR3 length: 12 amino acids. CDR3 loop: CATGALVNEQFF. CDR3 sequence (DNA): TGTGCCACTGGGGCCCTAGTAAATGAGCAGTTCTTC.

The chain has TRBV27 and TRBJ2-3; 9 bases match TRBD2. This CDR3 spans 16 amino acids. CDR1 is MNHEY and CDR2 is SMNVEV in the germline V gene (reference sequence). After removal of 6 bases from V and 1 base from J, the junction contained 8 bases not matched to a gene. The CDR3 region is CASSAKRLAGTDTQYF. In DNA, the CDR3 is TGTGCCAGCAGCGCGAAACGACTAGCGGGCACAGATACGCAGTATTTT.

The chain links TRBV9 to TRBJ1-4; TRBD1 is a possible D gene (5 bases). The CDR3 is 15 amino acids. Germline assignment: CDR1 SGDLS and CDR2 YYNGEE. V lost 0 bases and J 5 bases, leaving 11 bases between the germline ends. As DNA, the CDR3 is TGTGCCAGCAGCGTAGCAACCCCAGGGAATGAAAAACTGTTTTTT. It translates to CASSVATPGNEKLFF.

The chain couples TRBV5-1 to TRBJ2-7, with D possibly matching TRBD2 (7 bases). The CDR3 has 16 residues. Deletions cut 0 bases from V and 0 bases from J, with 13 bases between. Germline V lookup: CDR1 SGHRS, CDR2 YFSETQ. CDR3 protein: CASSLGGRESSYEQYF. CDR3 DNA sequence: TGCGCCAGCAGCTTGGGGGGGCGGGAGAGCTCCTACGAGCAGTACTTC.

The gene calls are TRBV5-1 and TRBJ2-1; TRBD2 matches at 12 bases. After removal of 4 bases from V and 10 bases from J, the junction contained 12 bases not matched to a gene. The CDR3 contains 16 residues. Germline V gene lookup returns CDR1 SGHRS and CDR2 YFSETQ. The CDR3 here is CASSTWRLAGGHEQFF. DNA for the CDR3: TGCGCCAGCAGCACGTGGCGGCTAGCGGGGGGGCACGAGCAGTTCTTC. Combining the CDR3 with reference TRBV5-1 and TRBJ2-1 gives the whole variable domain KAGVTQTPRYLIKTRGQQVTLSCSPISGHRSVSWYQQTPGQGLQFLFEYFSETQRNKGNFPGRFSGRQFSNSRSEMNVSTLELGDSALYLCASSTWRLAGGHEQFFGPGTRLTVL.

There are a few counts of this clone. The J gene is TRBJ2-7, the V gene TRBV5-1, with 10 bases matching TRBD1. Germline lookup yields CDR1 SGHRS and CDR2 YFSETQ. The CDR3 consists of 16 residues. Trimming at V came to 4 bases and at J to 3 bases, leaving 10 bases not matched to a gene. For the CDR3, the DNA is TGCGCCAGCAGCACCTGGACAGGGGGAAATTTCTACGAGCAGTACTTC. It encodes CASSTWTGGNFYEQYF.

The rearrangement links TRBV27 to TRBJ2-4; maybe TRBD1 (6 bases). CDR1 and CDR2 (germline): MNHEY, SMNVEV (reference sequence). Trimming stripped 4 bases from V and 0 bases from J, with 10 bases between. This CDR3 has 15 residues. The CDR3 spells CASSSTGIAKNIQYF. The CDR3 bases are TGTGCCAGCAGTTCCACAGGGATAGCCAAAAACATTCAGTACTTC.

The chain recombines TRBV19 with TRBJ2-2; 7 bases fit TRBD1. The CDR3 spans 17 residues. V dropped 5 bases and J dropped 4; count of bases not matched to a gene: 13. Per germline, CDR1 LNHDA and CDR2 SQIVND (reference sequence). CDR3 nucleotide sequence: TGTGCCAGTAGTGTTGCTCCGGGACAGTGGGTCACCGGGGAGCTGTTTTTT. This encodes CASSVAPGQWVTGELFF. Filled out from reference TRBV19 and TRBJ2-2, the complete variable domain reads DGGITQSPKYLFRKEGQNVTLSCEQNLNHDAMYWYRQDPGQGLRLIYYSQIVNDFQKGDIAEGYSVSREKKESFPLTVTSAQKNPTAFYLCASSVAPGQWVTGELFFGEGSRLTVL.

V is TRBV6-1 and J is TRBJ2-7; D not certain. Germline CDR1 MNHNS, CDR2 SASEGT. The CDR3 runs to 13 residues. Trimming removed 8 bases at V and 2 bases at J, with 13 bases between. The CDR3 loop reads CASQVSQAYEQYF. CDR3 DNA sequence: TGTGCCAGCCAGGTTTCGCAGGCCTACGAGCAGTACTTC.

This rearrangement joins TRBV28 to TRBJ1-1; D not resolved. V shed 6 bases and J shed 0 bases, with 5 bases lying between them. The CDR3 spans 12 residues. Germline loops: CDR1 MDHEN, CDR2 SYDVKM. CDR3 residues: CASRLMNTEAFF. In DNA, the CDR3 is TGTGCCAGCAGGCTAATGAACACTGAAGCTTTCTTT.